The clone carrying this T cell receptor beta chain was seen more than once but under ten times. Its cognate antigen is unknown. The junction departs from the called germline gene at one end, perhaps through a read error. Related graft donors supplied nonmyeloablative bone marrow transplants, and mixed chimerism was transient. CD4+CD25+CD127- Tregs, CD4+CD25- non-Tregs, CD4 and CD8 cells were sorted. This record comes from a study of Tregs in tolerant kidney transplant recipients. Broader study findings: For some patients, primers changed over time, blocking nucleotide-level comparison. Few patients were studied, so findings need validation in larger groups. Activated donor B cell expansion appeared to reveal the most relevant donor-specific TCRbeta repertoire.

Generated by immunoSEQ multiplex PCR, the TCRdb table keeps only in-frame clones and is missing some. Of tens of thousands of clones listed, roughly nine tenths are singletons. Germline CDR1 and CDR2: SGHTA and FQGTGA. CDR3 length equals 8 residues. The TCR sequence derives from a human patient who received a combined kidney and bone marrow transplant. The T cells may come from the graft donor. This chain joins TRBV7-3 and TRBJ1-2; a weak D match, TRBD1 (5 bases). The sequencing used CD8+ T cells from blood (PBMCs), collected 24 months after the transplant. CDR3 loop: CARIGAYF. For the CDR3, the DNA is TGTGCCAGGATTGGGGCTTACTTC.